This T cell receptor (beta chain) appears in the sequencing data of a study of identical twins. Unique molecular identifiers were in the cDNA, with template-switch universal primer binding. TCRdb re-called the 5' RACE reads with MiXCR, one entry per CDR3 protein. The sample lists some 500,000 distinct CDR3 sequences, 9.6% occurring once. Trimming shortened V by 1 base and J by 0 bases, and 17 bases separated the two germline ends. The CDR3 contains 18 residues. In germline, CDR1 is SGHAT, CDR2 FQDESV (reference sequence). This clonotype was recorded at least ten times. This sample was shared with a second study, whose subject was yellow fever vaccine responses in identical twins.

This sequence was found in a young woman in good health. The specimen sequenced was PBMCs. V and J are TRBV11-1 and TRBJ2-3; D gene uncertain. In DNA, the CDR3 is TGTGCCAGCAGCTTAGGAACAGACCTCTATTACAGCACAGATACGCAGTATTTT. Amino acid sequence: CASSLGTDLYYSTDTQYF.